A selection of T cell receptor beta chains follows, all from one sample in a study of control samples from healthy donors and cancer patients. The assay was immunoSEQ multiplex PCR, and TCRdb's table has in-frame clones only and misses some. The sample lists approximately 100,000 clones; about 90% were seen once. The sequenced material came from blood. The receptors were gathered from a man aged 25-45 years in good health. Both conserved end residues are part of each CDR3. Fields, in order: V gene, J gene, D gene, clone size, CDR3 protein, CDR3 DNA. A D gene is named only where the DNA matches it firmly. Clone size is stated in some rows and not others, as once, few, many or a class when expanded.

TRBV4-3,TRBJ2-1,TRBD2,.,CASSQAAGEYNEQFF,TGCGCCAGCAGCCAAGCTGCGGGAGAGTACAATGAGCAGTTCTTC
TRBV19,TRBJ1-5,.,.,CASSRVGGLYSNQPQHF,TGTGCCAGTAGCAGAGTCGGGGGACTGTATAGCAATCAGCCCCAGCATTTT
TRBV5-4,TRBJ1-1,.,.,CASSLDMDRVTEAFF,TGTGCCAGCAGCTTGGATATGGATCGGGTCACTGAAGCTTTCTTT
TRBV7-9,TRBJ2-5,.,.,CASSSNGQGPQETQYF,TGTGCCAGCAGCTCAAACGGGCAGGGCCCCCAAGAGACCCAGTACTTC
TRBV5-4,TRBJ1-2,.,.,CASSFEAVGYTF,TGTGCCAGCAGCTTTGAAGCGGTTGGCTACACCTTC
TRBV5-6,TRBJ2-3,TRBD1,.,CASSFIPGQGTEDTQYF,TGTGCCAGCAGCTTCATCCCGGGACAGGGGACGGAAGATACGCAGTATTTT
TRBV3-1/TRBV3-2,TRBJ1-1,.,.,CASSQAWDTEAFF,TGTGCCAGCAGCCAAGCGTGGGACACTGAAGCTTTCTTT
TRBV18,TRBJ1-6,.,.,CASSPQGFDSPLHF,TGTGCCAGCTCACCACAGGGTTTCGATTCACCCCTCCACTTT
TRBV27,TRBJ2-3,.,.,CASRVGGAQYF,TGTGCCAGCAGAGTCGGTGGGGCGCAGTATTTT
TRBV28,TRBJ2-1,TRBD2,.,CASEGREGVNEQFF,TGTGCCAGCGAAGGGCGGGAGGGGGTCAATGAGCAGTTCTTC
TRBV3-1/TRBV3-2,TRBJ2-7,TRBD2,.,CASSRRLSGKEYEQYF,TGTGCCAGCAGCCGCAGGCTGAGCGGGAAAGAGTACGAGCAGTACTTC
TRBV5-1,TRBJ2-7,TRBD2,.,CASTPQELAALPPYEQYF,TGCGCCAGCACCCCCCAAGAACTAGCGGCCTTGCCCCCCTACGAGCAGTACTTC
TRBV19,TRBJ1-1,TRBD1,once,CAKFRGQGVNTEAFF,TGTGCCAAGTTTAGGGGACAGGGAGTGAACACTGAAGCTTTCTTT